These 30 T cell receptor beta chains came from one sample sequenced in a study of blood T cell repertoires in COVID-19. Assay used: immunoSEQ multiplex PCR; TCRdb lists only in-frame clones, some missing. The sample yields about 110,000 clones, 65% to 80% seen once. Source material: peripheral blood. Receptors originate from a man in his 70s with active or convalescent COVID-19.

This chain connects TRBV3-1 (or the pseudogene TRBV3-2) to TRBJ1-2; D is unresolved. Germline assignment: CDR1 LGHDT and CDR2 YNNKEL (reference sequence). V was trimmed by 0 bases and J by 0 bases, leaving 8 bases between them. The CDR3 consists of 15 residues. The DNA of the CDR3 is TGTGCCAGCAGCCAAGATATCCGGGCTAACTATGGCTACACCTTC. It is translated as CASSQDIRANYGYTF.

This clone showed up just once. The chain has TRBV5-1 and TRBJ2-5, with D perhaps matching TRBD1 (6 bases). Trimming shortened V by 0 bases and J by 3 bases, and 9 bases separated the two germline ends. Germline CDR1 reads SGHRS; CDR2 reads YFSETQ. There are 14 residues in the CDR3. The CDR3: CASSLVAGEETQYF. CDR3 bases: TGCGCCAGCAGCTTGGTGGCAGGGGAAGAGACCCAGTACTTC.

This chain uses TRBV2 with TRBJ1-1, with 7 bases matching TRBD1. V shed 2 bases and J 0 bases; nucleotides not matched to a gene: 3. The CDR3 covers 15 residues. CDR1 SNHLY and CDR2 FYNNEI come from the germline V gene. CDR3 coding DNA: TGTGCCAGCAGTGAAAGGACAGGATTGAACACTGAAGCTTTCTTT. Encoded protein: CASSERTGLNTEAFF. The variable domain in full, with the rest retrieved from reference TRBV2 and TRBJ1-1, is EPEVTQTPSHQVTQMGQEVILRCVPISNHLYFYWYRQILGQKVEFLVSFYNNEISEKSEIFDDQFSVERPDGSNFTLKIRSTKLEDSAMYFCASSERTGLNTEAFFGQGTRLTVV.

V is TRBV30 and J is TRBJ1-2, with 8 bases identical to TRBD1. The V segment lost 0 bases and the J segment 7 bases; nucleotides outside the gene matches: 7. The CDR3 extends over 14 amino acids. Germline V gives CDR1 GTSNPN, CDR2 SVGIG (reference sequence). The CDR3 reads CAWSVQPGGGGYTF. The DNA of the CDR3 is TGTGCCTGGAGTGTACAACCAGGGGGCGGTGGCTACACCTTC.

The genes are TRBV6-6 and TRBJ1-4, with a tentative D call TRBD1 (6 bases). The CDR3 is 15 amino acids. Germline CDR1 and CDR2: MNHNY and SVGAGI (reference sequence). V was trimmed by 2 bases and J by 7 bases, leaving 14 bases between them. CDR3 nucleotides: TGTGCCAGCAGTTACGCCCAGGGGCTGGGTGAAAAACTGTTTTTT. Protein sequence: CASSYAQGLGEKLFF.

V usage is TRBV6-5 and J usage is TRBJ1-2, with TRBD1 identical over 8 bases. V trimming: 2 bases; J trimming: 5 bases; junction bases outside the gene matches: 4. There are 14 residues in the CDR3. Per the germline V gene, CDR1 is MNHEY and CDR2 is SVGAGI. The CDR3 bases are TGTGCCAGCAGTTACGGTCAGGGGGCGTATGGCTACACCTTC. Residues: CASSYGQGAYGYTF.

This clone was seen once. Relative to the germline gene, one junction end is altered; a read error may explain this. The rearrangement uses TRBV7-2 and TRBJ1-6, with 7 bases identical to TRBD1. Germline V gene lookup returns CDR1 SGHTA and CDR2 FQGNSA. CDR3 length equals 15 residues. CDR3 region: CASSLQGGAGSPPHF. In DNA form, the CDR3 reads TGTGCCAGCAGCTTACAGGGGGGCGCGGGTTCACCCCCCCACTTT.

The chain carries TRBV5-1 and TRBJ1-2; no reliable D call. This CDR3 region has 13 residues. Germline-derived CDR1 and CDR2 are SGHRS and YFSETQ. V dropped 0 bases and J dropped 8 bases, with 11 bases sitting between them. In DNA, the CDR3 is TGCGCCAGCAGCTTGGGACTAACCAGGGGCTACACCTTC. Translating gives CASSLGLTRGYTF.

The chain carries TRBV10-3 and TRBJ1-4; 8 nucleotides agree with TRBD1. V shed 6 bases and J 6 bases; nucleotides not matched to a gene: 3. The CDR3 spans 13 residues. Germline V gene lookup returns CDR1 ENHRY and CDR2 SYGVKD. The CDR3, as DNA: TGTGCCATCAGATCGACAGGGGATGAAAAACTGTTTTTT. This encodes CAIRSTGDEKLFF.

This clone was counted a few times. The chain has TRBV3-1 (or the pseudogene TRBV3-2) and TRBJ1-1; D gene unclear. Germline assignment: CDR1 LGHDT and CDR2 YNNKEL (reference sequence). The V end was cut by 3 bases, the J end by 4 bases, with 15 bases between. This CDR3 is built from 15 residues. The chain's CDR3 is CASSHPTGPTTEAFF. The CDR3 DNA sequence: TGTGCCAGCAGCCATCCCACTGGGCCCACCACTGAAGCTTTCTTT.

This clone was seen more than once but under ten times. As DNA, the CDR3 is TGTGCCAGCTCAACGGGACTAGTATCCAATGAGCAGTTCTTC. It yields the protein CASSTGLVSNEQFF. This chain links TRBV18 with TRBJ2-1; 8 bases line up with TRBD2. The germline V gene encodes CDR1 KGHSH and CDR2 LQKENI. V lost 5 bases to trimming and J lost 6 bases; unmatched junction nucleotides: 6. The CDR3 is made up of 14 amino acids.

The J gene is TRBJ1-1, the V gene TRBV3-1 (or the pseudogene TRBV3-2), with TRBD1 matching 9 bases. V was pared by 4 bases and J by 3 bases, with 9 bases of the junction left unmatched. CDR1 is LGHDT, CDR2 YNNKEL, per germline (reference sequence). This CDR3 is built from 16 residues. Here the CDR3 DNA reads TGTGCCAGCAGCCCCGGGACAGGGATGTTGGACACTGAAGCTTTCTTT. Translating it yields CASSPGTGMLDTEAFF.

In its sample, this clone was seen once. This chain links TRBV19 with TRBJ2-1, with D tentatively TRBD1 (5 bases). The CDR3 has 14 amino acids. The V and J ends lost 2 bases and 7 bases respectively, with 12 bases between them. Germline CDR1 and CDR2: LNHDA and SQIVND (reference sequence). CDR3 residues: CASSINGARNEQFF. In nucleotides, the CDR3 is TGTGCCAGTAGTATAAATGGGGCGCGGAATGAGCAGTTCTTC.

The J gene is TRBJ1-5, the V gene TRBV4-2; D gene uncertain. The CDR3 spans 14 residues. Germline-derived CDR1 and CDR2 are LGHNA and YNFKEQ. V shed 2 bases and J shed 5 bases, with 10 bases lying between them. CDR3 sequence (DNA): TGTGCCAGCAGCCAACTGGGGAGCGATCAGCCCCAGCATTTT. Protein product: CASSQLGSDQPQHF.

This clone has only a few counts. CDR3 DNA: TGTGCCACTAATAACCTCCGGGGAAGGACTGAAGCTTTCTTT. Protein product: CATNNLRGRTEAFF. This chain connects TRBV19 to TRBJ1-1; D not resolved. Germline V gives CDR1 LNHDA, CDR2 SQIVND (reference sequence). Trimming stripped 10 bases from V and 5 bases from J, with 20 bases between. The CDR3 contains 14 residues.

This chain connects TRBV7-3 to TRBJ2-2; no clear D. This CDR3 comprises 15 residues. Deletions cut 4 bases from V and 4 bases from J, with 13 bases between. Germline assignment: CDR1 SGHTA and CDR2 FQGTGA. The CDR3 DNA reads TGTGCCAGCAGCTCTTCGAGATATAGCACCGGGGAGCTGTTTTTT. As protein: CASSSSRYSTGELFF. Filled out from reference TRBV7-3 and TRBJ2-2, the complete variable domain reads GAGVSQTPSNKVTEKGKYVELRCDPISGHTALYWYRQSLGQGPEFLIYFQGTGAADDSGLPNDRFFAVRPEGSVSTLKIQRTERGDSAVYLCASSSSRYSTGELFFGEGSRLTVL.

The rearrangement uses TRBV6-5 and TRBJ2-3; 9 bases align to TRBD1. The V gene's germline CDR1 is MNHEY and CDR2 SVGAGI. The CDR3 consists of 13 residues. J gave up 3 bases and V 8 bases, and 3 bases lay outside the gene matches. The CDR3 region has the DNA TGTGCCAGCGGGGACAGGGATACAGATACGCAGTATTTT. This translates into CASGDRDTDTQYF.

The V and J genes are TRBV5-6 and TRBJ1-1, with a weak D call TRBD1 (5 bases). V dropped 2 bases and J dropped 0 bases, with 8 bases sitting between them. The CDR3 spans 14 residues. Germline V lookup: CDR1 SGHDT, CDR2 YYEEEE. In DNA form, the CDR3 reads TGTGCCAGCAGCTTAGACAGCTTGAACACTGAAGCTTTCTTT. It translates to CASSLDSLNTEAFF.

V is TRBV5-4 and J is TRBJ1-1, with 11 positions matching TRBD1. The CDR3 contains 15 residues. Germline CDR1 is SGHNT and CDR2 is YYREEE (reference sequence). V lost 5 bases, J lost 1 base, and 4 bases stayed unmatched. The CDR3 nucleotides are TGTGCCAGCAGGGACAGGGGGCGCGGGAACACTGAAGCTTTCTTT. Translation: CASRDRGRGNTEAFF.

The chain links TRBV5-1 to TRBJ2-1; D is possibly TRBD1 (6 bases). Germline V gene lookup returns CDR1 SGHRS and CDR2 YFSETQ. Trimming stripped 1 base from V and 6 bases from J, with 14 bases between. This CDR3 has 15 amino acids. The DNA of the CDR3 is TGCGCCAGCAGCTTGTTGGCCCCACAGGGCAATGAGCAGTTCTTC. It yields the protein CASSLLAPQGNEQFF.

The chain couples TRBV6-5 to TRBJ2-5; 12 nucleotides align to TRBD2. Losses at the gene ends were 7 bases for V and 4 bases for J; bases not matched to a gene: 4. Germline V gene data show CDR1 as MNHEY and CDR2 as SVGAGI. This CDR3 region has 14 residues. The CDR3 DNA is TGTGCCAGCACTAGCGGGGGGGCCGGAGAGACCCAGTACTTC. It is translated as CASTSGGAGETQYF.

V is TRBV27 and J is TRBJ2-3; 10 positions match TRBD2. CDR1 and CDR2 from the germline V gene are MNHEY and SMNVEV (reference sequence). Germline trimming cut 0 bases from V and 1 base from J; bases unmatched to any gene: 7. The CDR3 has 18 residues. CDR3: CASSLSGGTSERTDTQYF. The CDR3 region has the DNA TGTGCCAGCAGTTTATCGGGAGGGACTAGCGAGCGCACAGATACGCAGTATTTT.

There are a few counts of this clone. V usage is TRBV6-5 and J usage is TRBJ2-2; D unclear. From germline, CDR1 is MNHEY and CDR2 SVGAGI. The length of the CDR3 is 12 residues. Between the trimmed V and J ends, which lost 7 bases and 4 bases, there was a span of 7 bases. The CDR3 DNA sequence: TGTGCCAGCACCCGGGTCACCGGGGAGCTGTTTTTT. Amino acids: CASTRVTGELFF.

V gene TRBV27 combines with J gene TRBJ1-2; 7 nucleotides align to TRBD1. The germline CDR1 and CDR2 sequences are MNHEY and SMNVEV (reference sequence). V lost 6 bases, J lost 4 bases, and 14 bases stayed unmatched. CDR3 length: 16 amino acids. This CDR3 is CASSRYRDSRPYGYTF. The CDR3 nucleotides are TGTGCCAGCAGCCGCTACCGGGACAGCCGCCCCTATGGCTACACCTTC.

J is TRBJ1-2 and V is TRBV5-5, with 10 bases fitting TRBD1. This CDR3 is 17 amino acids long. Germline CDR1 reads SGHKS; CDR2 reads YYEKEE (reference sequence). The V segment lost 2 bases and the J segment 4 bases; nucleotides outside the gene matches: 11. The CDR3 protein is CASSFYLDRGAPYGYTF. The CDR3 DNA reads TGTGCCAGCAGCTTTTATTTGGACAGGGGGGCCCCCTATGGCTACACCTTC.

This chain joins TRBV12-3 or TRBV12-4 and TRBJ1-3; D may be TRBD1 (5 bases). CDR3 length: 13 residues. V lost 1 base to trimming and J lost 9 bases, with 10 bases between them. CDR3 protein: CASSLVRQGTIYF. The DNA for the CDR3 is TGTGCCAGCAGTTTAGTGCGGCAGGGCACCATATATTTT.

V gene TRBV5-1 combines with J gene TRBJ2-7, with 7 bases that match TRBD1. J lost 2 bases, V lost 5 bases, and 10 bases had no gene match. The length of the CDR3 is 15 residues. Germline CDR1 SGHRS, CDR2 YFSETQ. This chain's CDR3 is CASRLRQGSPYEQYF. CDR3 nucleotide sequence: TGCGCCAGCAGACTCAGACAGGGCAGCCCCTACGAGCAGTACTTC.

This clone has just a few counts. The chain combines TRBV6-5 with TRBJ1-6; D remains ambiguous. This CDR3 region has 15 residues. Germline-derived CDR1 and CDR2 are MNHEY and SVGAGI. V lost 6 bases to trimming and J lost 0 bases, with 9 bases between them. The CDR3 sequence is CASSGVGSYNSPLHF. CDR3 in DNA: TGTGCCAGCAGCGGGGTGGGCTCCTATAATTCACCCCTCCACTTT.

This chain connects TRBV5-1 to TRBJ1-2, with TRBD1 matching over 8 bases. The germline V gene encodes CDR1 SGHRS and CDR2 YFSETQ. This CDR3 is 15 amino acids long. V shed 4 bases, J shed 3 bases, and the junction held 8 bases outside the gene matches. In DNA, the CDR3 is TGCGCCAGCAGCGCAATAACAGGGGGAGACTATGGCTACACCTTC. This encodes CASSAITGGDYGYTF.

This clone was seen a single time. The genes are TRBV11-2 and TRBJ2-1; 8 bases align to TRBD1. The CDR3 runs to 14 residues. J was trimmed by 5 bases and V by 3 bases; bases with no gene match: 3. The germline V gene has CDR1 SGHAT and CDR2 FQNNGV. The CDR3 is CASSFLDRDNEQFF. CDR3 in DNA: TGTGCCAGCAGCTTCCTGGACAGGGACAATGAGCAGTTCTTC.